Many counts were recorded for the clone carrying this T cell receptor (beta chain). The antigen remains unidentified. This record belongs to a study of T-cell reconstitution after alpha-beta-depleted transplantation in children. Points from the study as a whole: It was newly produced T cells that mostly accounted for T-cell counts and diversity one year after transplant. Alpha-beta T cells present about two months after transplant were reported to originate from several hundred expanded graft clones.

From germline, CDR1 is DFQATT and CDR2 SNEGSKA (reference sequence). V lost 6 bases and J lost 2, with 17 bases in between. CDR3 length: 15 residues. Construction of the TCRbeta library involved unique molecular identifiers. One entry per CDR3 protein, called by TCRdb with MiXCR from the PCR reads. The data show hundreds of thousands of distinct CDR3 sequences, roughly 14% seen once. The clonotype comes from a girl aged 2 to 9 with congenital amegakaryocytic thrombocytopenia, due to receive a stem cell transplant. The sample consisted of PBMCs, taken before TCRalphabeta/CD19-depleted stem cell transplant. The chain links TRBV20-1 to TRBJ2-1; D remains ambiguous. The CDR3 sequence: CSAILSRNPYNEQFF. The CDR3 nucleotides read TGCAGTGCCATCTTATCAAGGAATCCCTACAATGAGCAGTTCTTC.